Below, one TCR beta chain is given with its context. The record originates from a study of blood T cell repertoires in COVID-19. Study-wide background: Acute and convalescent COVID-19 samples came from the United States, Italy and Spain.

Profiling relied on immunoSEQ multiplex PCR, and the TCRdb table lists in-frame clones only, not all of them. The sample has about 200,000 clones, approximately 84% seen once. The sequence came from a man aged 35 to 55 who had recovered from COVID-19. Sequencing used PBMCs or T cells enriched from blood (not recorded which).

The CDR3 DNA reads TGTGCCAGCTCACCCCGGGACAGTTCTGGAAACACCATATATTTT. Its translation is CASSPRDSSGNTIYF. The chain combines TRBV18 with TRBJ1-3; 7 nucleotides line up with TRBD1. Germline values: CDR1 KGHSH, CDR2 LQKENI. V gave up 3 bases and J gave up 1 base; unmatched junction bases: 3. The length of the CDR3 is 15 residues.